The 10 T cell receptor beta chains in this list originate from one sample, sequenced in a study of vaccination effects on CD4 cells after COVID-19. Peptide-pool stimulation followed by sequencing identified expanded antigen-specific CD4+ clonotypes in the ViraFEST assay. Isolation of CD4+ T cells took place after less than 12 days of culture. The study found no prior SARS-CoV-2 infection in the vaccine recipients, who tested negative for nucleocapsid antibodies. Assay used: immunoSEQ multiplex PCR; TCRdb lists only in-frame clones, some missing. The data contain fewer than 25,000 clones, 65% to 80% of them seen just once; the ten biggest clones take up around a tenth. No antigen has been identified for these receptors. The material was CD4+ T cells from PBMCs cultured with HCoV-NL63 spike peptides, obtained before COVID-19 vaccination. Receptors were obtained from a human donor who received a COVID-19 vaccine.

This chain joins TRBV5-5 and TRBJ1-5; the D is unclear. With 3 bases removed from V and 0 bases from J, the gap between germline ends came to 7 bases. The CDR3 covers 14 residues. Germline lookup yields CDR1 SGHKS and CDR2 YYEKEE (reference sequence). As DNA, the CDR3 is TGTGCCAGCAGCTATCGGTTTAGCAATCAGCCCCAGCATTTT. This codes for CASSYRFSNQPQHF.

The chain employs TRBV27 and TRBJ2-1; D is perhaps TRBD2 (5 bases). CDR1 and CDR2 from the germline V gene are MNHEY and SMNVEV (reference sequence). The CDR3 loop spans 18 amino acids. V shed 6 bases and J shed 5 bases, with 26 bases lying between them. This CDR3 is CASRSRRSKPQRNNEQFF. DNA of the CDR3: TGTGCCAGCAGGTCCCGGAGGTCGAAACCCCAAAGAAACAATGAGCAGTTCTTC.

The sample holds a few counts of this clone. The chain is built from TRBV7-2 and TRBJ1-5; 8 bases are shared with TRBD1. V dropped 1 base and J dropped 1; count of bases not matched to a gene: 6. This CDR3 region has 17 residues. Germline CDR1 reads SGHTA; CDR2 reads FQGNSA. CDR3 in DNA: TGTGCCAGCAGCTTAGTGTCAGGGGGCCAAAGCAATCAGCCCCAGCATTTT. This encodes CASSLVSGGQSNQPQHF.

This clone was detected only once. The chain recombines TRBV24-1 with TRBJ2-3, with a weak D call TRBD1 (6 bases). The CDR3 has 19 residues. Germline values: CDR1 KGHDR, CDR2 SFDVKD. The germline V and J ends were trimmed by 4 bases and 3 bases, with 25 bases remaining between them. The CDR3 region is CATSDPTEPTGFGTDTQYF. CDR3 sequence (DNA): TGTGCCACCAGTGACCCAACAGAACCTACAGGGTTTGGGACAGATACGCAGTATTTT.

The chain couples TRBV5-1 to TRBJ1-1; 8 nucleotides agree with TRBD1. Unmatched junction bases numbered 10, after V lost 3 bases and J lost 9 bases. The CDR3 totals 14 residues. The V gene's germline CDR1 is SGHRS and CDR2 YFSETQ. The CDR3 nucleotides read TGCGCCAGCAGCTCAATTGGACAGGGCCTGAAAGCTTTCTTT. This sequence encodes CASSSIGQGLKAFF.

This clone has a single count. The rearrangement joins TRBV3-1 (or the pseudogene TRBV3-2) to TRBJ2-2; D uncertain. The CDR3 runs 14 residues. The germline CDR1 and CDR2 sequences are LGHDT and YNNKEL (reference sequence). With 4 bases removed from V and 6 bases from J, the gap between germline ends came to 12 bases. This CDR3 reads CASSPRGSSGELFF. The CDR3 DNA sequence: TGTGCCAGCAGCCCCCGCGGCTCATCCGGGGAGCTGTTTTTT.

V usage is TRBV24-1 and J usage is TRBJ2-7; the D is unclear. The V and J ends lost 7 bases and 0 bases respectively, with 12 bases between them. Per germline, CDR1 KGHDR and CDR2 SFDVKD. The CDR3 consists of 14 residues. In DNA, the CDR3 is TGTGCCACCAGCGACACCACCACCTCCTACGAGCAGTACTTC. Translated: CATSDTTTSYEQYF.

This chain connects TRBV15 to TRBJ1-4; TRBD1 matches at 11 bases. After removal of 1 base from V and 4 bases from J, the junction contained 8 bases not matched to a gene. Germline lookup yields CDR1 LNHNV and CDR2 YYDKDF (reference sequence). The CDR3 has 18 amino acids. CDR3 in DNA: TGTGCCACCAGCAGAGGGTCGGGACAGGGGGAAATTAATGAAAAACTGTTTTTT. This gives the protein CATSRGSGQGEINEKLFF.

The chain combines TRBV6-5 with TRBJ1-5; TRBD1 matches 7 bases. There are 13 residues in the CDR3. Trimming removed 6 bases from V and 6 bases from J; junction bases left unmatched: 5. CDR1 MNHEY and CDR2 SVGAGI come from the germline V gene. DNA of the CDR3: TGTGCCAGCAGCAGACAGGGAGGTCAGCCCCAGCATTTT. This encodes CASSRQGGQPQHF.

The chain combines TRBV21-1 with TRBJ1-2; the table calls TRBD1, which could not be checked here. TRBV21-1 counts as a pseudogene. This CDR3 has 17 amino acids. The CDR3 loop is CASSKVSQGAPNYGYTF. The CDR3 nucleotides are TGTGCCAGCAGCAAAGTTTCACAGGGGGCCCCGAACTATGGCTACACCTTC.